The clone carrying this T cell receptor (beta chain) has a single count. The sample originates from a study of blood T cell repertoires in COVID-19. Trimming cost V 0 bases and J 6 bases, with 8 bases left between them. CDR3 length: 13 amino acids. Germline values: CDR1 LNHNV, CDR2 YYDKDF (reference sequence). Clones were sequenced by immunoSEQ multiplex PCR, and TCRdb holds only the in-frame ones, with some missing. This repertoire shows about 260,000 clones, around 87% found once; its top ten account for 2% to 2.5%. The chain is built from TRBV15 and TRBJ1-1; D is uncertain. The sequence was obtained from a woman aged 45-65 years with acute or convalescent COVID-19. The material sequenced was peripheral blood. The CDR3 reads CATSRDTDSEAFF. For the CDR3, the DNA is TGTGCCACCAGCAGAGATACGGACTCTGAAGCTTTCTTT.